Listed below are T cell receptor beta chains from one sample, sequenced in a study of PD-1 blockade in classical Hodgkin lymphoma. Measured with immunoSEQ multiplex PCR; TCRdb has only the in-frame clones, and not every one. The profile shows approximately 44,000 clones, around 69% of them singletons. The source was peripheral blood mononuclear cells (PBMCs), collected before the fourth cycle of nivolumab. Every receptor here comes from a human donor with classical Hodgkin lymphoma. The conserved cysteine and the conserved F or W are not part of the CDR3 here.

v_call | cdr3_aa
TRBV23-1 | ASSQSLPGQGLNNEQF
TRBV29-1 | SVDLGRSVDEQF
TRBV11-2 | ASSDYRETLSEAF
TRBV2 | ASSERVAGMISSYNEQF
TRBV6-6 | ASSYTRVLDQPQH
TRBV9 | ASSVIEGNTIY
TRBV7-8 | ASSLLREAQA
TRBV13 | ASSLVDSPLH
TRBV10-3 | ASSPSTDTQY
TRBV6-5 | ASTNDQTGANVLT
TRBV7-3 | ASSLSPGGHEQF
TRBV4-2 | ASSQGGSNGLLEQY
TRBV9 | ASSPGGLLQY
TRBV19 | ASSPEPSSGSYNEQF
TRBV7-8 | ASSSPFGLVAGGGETQY
TRBV6-1 | ASSEGPRLEVGAF
TRBV6-1 | ASSEPRDRGRETQY
TRBV5-4 | ASSPGLAGGPEQY
TRBV25-1 | ASSETTGTGYNEQF
TRBV4-3 | ASSQERDSFNSPLH
TRBV19 | ATSSPESSDYEQY
TRBV7-9 | ASSPGTGGNTGELF
TRBV7-2 | ASSYKGSIAGQETQY
TRBV5-6 | ASSLAQLIYEQY
TRBV18 | ASSSSRGGGYTEAF
TRBV27 | ASTLGTGYSPLH
TRBV11-2 | ASNSPSGEYEQY
TRBV5-6 | ASSLAAGQETQY
TRBV6-6 | ASSYGQGINNEQF
TRBV6-6 | ASRLTGPTEAF
TRBV12-5 | ASGLGADTQY
TRBV4-2 | ASSQSDSNNEKLF
TRBV2 | ASSDFTTLPYEQY
TRBV5-4 | ASSLAGASGGYT
TRBV6-1 | ASREITRPLQETQY
TRBV9 | ASSVAAGTITDTQY
TRBV11-2 | ASSFRGTARLYEQY
TRBV28 | ASSSFRDRENTGELF
TRBV11-2 | ASSLRGGQGAFGNTIY
TRBV7-2 | ASSPGQRQETQY
TRBV5-1 | ASASGTGVFGNTIY
TRBV7-2 | ASSLITSGGHEQF
TRBV1 | TSSQEVAGDSSTDTQY
TRBV7-2 | ASSQRAGSNTLAKNIQY
TRBV10-3 | AISDGPGEQY
TRBV10-2 | ASSDSPFREAF
TRBV2 | ASSEGLGENTEAF
TRBV2 | ASSVDLNSINQQF
TRBV5-4 | ASRQEQGWETQY
TRBV12-5 | ASGSSARNTEAF
TRBV11-3 | ASSTRTGAGELF
TRBV28 | ASSLLVQGSSYEQY